Each of the 4 T cell receptor beta chains below was sequenced from the same sample in a study of T cells after yellow fever vaccination. TCRdb re-called the 5' RACE reads through MiXCR, storing one row per CDR3 protein. Seen here are about 580,000 distinct CDR3 sequences, about a sixth observed once, and the top ten hold about 18%. Sequencing used PBMCs, obtained 5 to 6 days after the first yellow fever vaccination. The receptors derive from a man aged 18-30 years who received the YFV17D yellow fever vaccine.

This chain joins TRBV4-1 and TRBJ1-5; TRBD1 might be the D (6 bases). Germline CDR1 and CDR2: MGHRA and YSYEKL. The V gene lost 1 base and the J gene lost 6 bases, with 16 bases spanning the gap. The CDR3 contains 16 residues. In DNA form, the CDR3 reads TGCGCCAGCAGCCAAGGGCCAGGGGTCCTCGGTCAGCCCCAGCATTTT. This gives the protein CASSQGPGVLGQPQHF.

The V call is TRBV9, the J call TRBJ2-7, with D perhaps being TRBD1 or TRBD2 (7 bases each). V was cut by 0 bases and J by 6 bases, with 10 bases left in between. CDR3 length equals 13 residues. Germline V lookup: CDR1 SGDLS, CDR2 YYNGEE. The CDR3 coding sequence is TGTGCCAGCAGCGTAGGCAGGGGGGGCGAGCAGTACTTC. Translating it yields CASSVGRGGEQYF.

This clonotype was observed many times. The chain carries TRBV7-6 and TRBJ2-2, with 9 positions matching TRBD2. With V trimmed by 1 base and J by 4 bases, 10 bases remained unmatched. In germline, CDR1 is SGHVS, CDR2 FNYEAQ. The CDR3 is 18 residues long. The CDR3 spells CASSLDFLASGATGELFF. In nucleotides, the CDR3 is TGTGCCAGCAGCTTAGATTTTTTGGCTAGCGGGGCCACCGGGGAGCTGTTTTTT.

The gene calls are TRBV27 and TRBJ2-7; D ambiguous. Trimming stripped 2 bases from V and 4 bases from J, with 9 bases between. Looked up from germline, CDR1 is MNHEY and CDR2 is SMNVEV (reference sequence). The CDR3 extends over 13 amino acids. The CDR3 sequence is CASSLGKGYEQYF. Written as DNA, the CDR3 is TGTGCCAGCAGTTTAGGAAAGGGTTACGAGCAGTACTTC.